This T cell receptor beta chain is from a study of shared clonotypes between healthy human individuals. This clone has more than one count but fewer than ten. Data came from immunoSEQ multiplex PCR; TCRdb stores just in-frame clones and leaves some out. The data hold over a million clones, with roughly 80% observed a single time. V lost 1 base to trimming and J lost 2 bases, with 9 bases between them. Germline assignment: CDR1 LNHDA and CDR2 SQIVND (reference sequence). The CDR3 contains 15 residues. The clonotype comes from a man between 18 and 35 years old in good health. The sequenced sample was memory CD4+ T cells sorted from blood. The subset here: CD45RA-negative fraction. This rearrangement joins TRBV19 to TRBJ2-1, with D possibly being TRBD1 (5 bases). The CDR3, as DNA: TGTGCCAGTAGTATAGGACAGATAGCCTACAATGAGCAGTTCTTC. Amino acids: CASSIGQIAYNEQFF.